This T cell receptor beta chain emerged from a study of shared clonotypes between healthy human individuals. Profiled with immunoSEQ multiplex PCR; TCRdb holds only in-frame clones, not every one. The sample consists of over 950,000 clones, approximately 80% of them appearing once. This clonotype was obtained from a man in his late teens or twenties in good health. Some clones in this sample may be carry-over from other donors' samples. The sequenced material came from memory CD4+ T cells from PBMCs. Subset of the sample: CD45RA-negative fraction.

CDR3 DNA sequence: TGTGCCAGCAGCGCCGACGGCGTATATGGCTACACCTTC. This gives the protein CASSADGVYGYTF. The chain links TRBV9 to TRBJ1-2; D ambiguous. The CDR3 totals 13 residues. Germline assignment: CDR1 SGDLS and CDR2 YYNGEE. Between the trimmed V and J ends, which lost 3 bases and 5 bases, there was a span of 11 bases.